This T cell receptor (beta chain) was documented in a study of blood T cells in healthy people across ages. Study-level points and caveats: More naive CD4+ cells and higher diversity marked long-lived donors relative to aged donors.

Using a J-beta primer mix together with a sample-barcoded 5' primer, a second PCR was run for 7 to 11 cycles. TCRdb re-derived calls from the 5' RACE reads in MiXCR, one entry per CDR3 protein. The data show 550,000 to 800,000 distinct CDR3 sequences, 32% seen once. Notes on this clonotype: What it binds is unknown.

Ranging in age from about 6 to 100, the donors were healthy Caucasian individuals from Russia. At least 6 micrograms of total RNA were extracted per sample. Germline V lookup: CDR1 SNHLY, CDR2 FYNNEI. This CDR3 region has 17 residues. The trim removed 3 bases at V and 4 bases at J, leaving 11 bases unmatched. Sequencing was done on a sample of blood. This receptor was identified in a woman of 80 years or more in good health. The J gene is TRBJ2-3, the V gene TRBV2, with TRBD2 matching over 9 bases. This chain's CDR3 is CASSDSGGLAGPDTQYF. CDR3 bases: TGTGCCAGCAGTGACTCGGGTGGGCTAGCGGGGCCAGATACGCAGTATTTT.